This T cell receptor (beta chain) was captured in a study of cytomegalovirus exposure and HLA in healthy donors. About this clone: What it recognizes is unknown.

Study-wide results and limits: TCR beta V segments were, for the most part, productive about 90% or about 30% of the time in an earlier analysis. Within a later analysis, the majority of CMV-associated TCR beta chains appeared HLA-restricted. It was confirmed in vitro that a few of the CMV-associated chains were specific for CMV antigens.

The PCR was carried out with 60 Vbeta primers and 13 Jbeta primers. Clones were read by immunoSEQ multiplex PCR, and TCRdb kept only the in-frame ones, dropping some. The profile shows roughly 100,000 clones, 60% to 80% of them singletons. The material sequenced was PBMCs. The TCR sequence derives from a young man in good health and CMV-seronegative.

The CDR3: CASSLVFGRASDEQYF. The CDR3 nucleotides read TGTGCCAGCAGCTTAGTTTTCGGGAGGGCCTCGGACGAGCAGTACTTC. V gene TRBV7-2 combines with J gene TRBJ2-7; 8 nucleotides match TRBD2. CDR1 and CDR2 (germline): SGHTA, FQGNSA. The V gene end was trimmed by 1 base and the J gene end by 5 bases; junction bases not matched to a gene: 10. This CDR3 region has 16 residues.